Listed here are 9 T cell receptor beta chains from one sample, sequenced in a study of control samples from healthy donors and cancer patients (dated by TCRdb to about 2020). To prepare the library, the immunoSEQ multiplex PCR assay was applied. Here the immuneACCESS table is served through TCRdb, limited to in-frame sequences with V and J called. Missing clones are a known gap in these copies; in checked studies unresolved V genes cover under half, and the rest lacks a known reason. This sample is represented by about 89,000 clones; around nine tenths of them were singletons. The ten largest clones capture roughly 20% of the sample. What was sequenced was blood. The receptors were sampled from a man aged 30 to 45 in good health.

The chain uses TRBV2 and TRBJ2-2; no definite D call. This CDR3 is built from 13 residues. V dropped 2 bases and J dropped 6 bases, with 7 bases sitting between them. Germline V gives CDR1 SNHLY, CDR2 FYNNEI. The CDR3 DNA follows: TGTGCCAGCAGTGAAAGAGGTCCCGGGGAGCTGTTTTTT. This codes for CASSERGPGELFF.

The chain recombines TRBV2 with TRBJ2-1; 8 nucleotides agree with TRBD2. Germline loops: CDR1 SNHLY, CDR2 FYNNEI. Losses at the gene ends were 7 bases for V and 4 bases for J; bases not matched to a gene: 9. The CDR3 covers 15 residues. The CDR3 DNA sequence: TGTGCCAGCATCCCCCGAGCGGGGGAATACAATGAGCAGTTCTTC. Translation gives CASIPRAGEYNEQFF. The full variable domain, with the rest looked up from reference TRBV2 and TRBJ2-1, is EPEVTQTPSHQVTQMGQEVILRCVPISNHLYFYWYRQILGQKVEFLVSFYNNEISEKSEIFDDQFSVERPDGSNFTLKIRSTKLEDSAMYFCASIPRAGEYNEQFFGPGTRLTVL.

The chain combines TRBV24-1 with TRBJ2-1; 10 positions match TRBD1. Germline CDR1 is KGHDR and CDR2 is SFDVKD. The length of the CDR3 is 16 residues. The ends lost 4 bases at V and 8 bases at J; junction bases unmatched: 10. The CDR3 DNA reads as TGTGCCACCAGTGACCTCGCGAGACAGGGGGCTCATGAGCAGTTCTTC. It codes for CATSDLARQGAHEQFF.

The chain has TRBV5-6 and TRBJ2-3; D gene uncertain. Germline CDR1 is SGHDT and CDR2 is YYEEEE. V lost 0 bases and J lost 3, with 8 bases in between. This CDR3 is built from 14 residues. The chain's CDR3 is CASSLVRVTDTQYF. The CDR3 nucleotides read TGTGCCAGCAGCTTGGTACGGGTAACAGATACGCAGTATTTT.

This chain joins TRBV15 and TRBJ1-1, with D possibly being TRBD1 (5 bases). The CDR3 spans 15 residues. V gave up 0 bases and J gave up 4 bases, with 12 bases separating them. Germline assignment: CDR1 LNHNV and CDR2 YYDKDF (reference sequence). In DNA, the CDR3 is TGTGCCACCAGCAGAGATCTGGGGGATTCCACTGAAGCTTTCTTT. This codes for CATSRDLGDSTEAFF.

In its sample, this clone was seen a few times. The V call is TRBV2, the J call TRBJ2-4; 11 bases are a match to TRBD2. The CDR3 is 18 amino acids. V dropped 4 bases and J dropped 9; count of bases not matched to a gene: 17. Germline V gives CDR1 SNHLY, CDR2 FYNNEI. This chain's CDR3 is CASSVPSGGPAGEGIQYF. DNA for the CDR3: TGTGCCAGCAGTGTTCCTAGCGGGGGGCCCGCCGGGGAGGGCATTCAGTACTTC. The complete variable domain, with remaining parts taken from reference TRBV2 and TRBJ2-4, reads EPEVTQTPSHQVTQMGQEVILRCVPISNHLYFYWYRQILGQKVEFLVSFYNNEISEKSEIFDDQFSVERPDGSNFTLKIRSTKLEDSAMYFCASSVPSGGPAGEGIQYFGAGTRLSVL.

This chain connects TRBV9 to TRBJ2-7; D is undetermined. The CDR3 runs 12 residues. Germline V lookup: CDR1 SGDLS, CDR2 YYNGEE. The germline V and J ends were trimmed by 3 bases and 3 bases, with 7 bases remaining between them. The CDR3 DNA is TGTGCCAGCAGCGATGATAGCTACGAGCAGTACTTC. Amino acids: CASSDDSYEQYF.

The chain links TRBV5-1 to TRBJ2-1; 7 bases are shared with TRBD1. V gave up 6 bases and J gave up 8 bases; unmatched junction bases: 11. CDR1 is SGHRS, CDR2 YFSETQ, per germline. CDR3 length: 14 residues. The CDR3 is CASKRLGGGDEQFF. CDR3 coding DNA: TGCGCCAGCAAGCGGTTAGGGGGCGGCGATGAGCAGTTCTTC.

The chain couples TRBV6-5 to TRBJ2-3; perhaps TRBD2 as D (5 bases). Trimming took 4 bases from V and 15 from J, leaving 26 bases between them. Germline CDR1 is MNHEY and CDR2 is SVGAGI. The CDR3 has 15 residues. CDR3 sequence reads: CASSSAGTDTRAAYF. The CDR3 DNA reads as TGTGCCAGCAGTTCTGCGGGCACAGATACGCGGGCGGCATATTTT.